Here is one TCR beta chain with its context. Clinical histories supplied by participants themselves formed the basis of cohort assignment. Someone with COVID-19 had been met by exposed participants within 2 weeks before study entry. This CDR3 region has 11 residues. Germline V CDR1 and CDR2: DFQATT, SNEGSKA (reference sequence). The J segment lost 9 bases and the V segment lost 8 bases, leaving 9 bases of the junction unmatched. The record originates from a study of blood T cell repertoires in COVID-19. About the study: Donors in the United States, Italy and Spain gave samples during acute or convalescent COVID-19. Sample material is recorded as cDNA or gDNA derived from T cells, B-cell-depleted T cells, or PBMCs.

Data came from immunoSEQ multiplex PCR; TCRdb stores just in-frame clones and leaves some out. The profile shows roughly 64,000 clones, around 65% of them singletons. Sequenced material: PBMCs or T cells enriched from blood (not recorded which). The clonotype comes from a woman aged 60-70 years who had been exposed to COVID-19. The chain couples TRBV20-1 to TRBJ1-2, with TRBD1 identical over 7 bases. For the CDR3, the DNA is TGCAGTTCTGAGGGGGCGCCCAGCTACACCTTC. Amino acids: CSSEGAPSYTF.